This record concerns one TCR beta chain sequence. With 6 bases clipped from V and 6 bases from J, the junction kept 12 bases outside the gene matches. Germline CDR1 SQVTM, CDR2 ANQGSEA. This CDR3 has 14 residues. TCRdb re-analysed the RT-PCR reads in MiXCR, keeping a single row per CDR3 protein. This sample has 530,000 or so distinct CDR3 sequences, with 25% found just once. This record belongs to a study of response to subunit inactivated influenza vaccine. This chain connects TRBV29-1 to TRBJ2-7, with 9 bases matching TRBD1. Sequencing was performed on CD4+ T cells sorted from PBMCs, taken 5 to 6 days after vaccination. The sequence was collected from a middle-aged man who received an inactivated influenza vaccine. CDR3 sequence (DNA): TGCAGCGTAAAAAAGACAGGGGGGTCAGTCGAGCAGTACTTC. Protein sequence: CSVKKTGGSVEQYF.